Following are 25 T cell receptor beta chains from one sample sequenced in a study of beta chain features in type 1 diabetes. General study points: TCRB CDR3 length was moderately but significantly reduced in all four CD4+ subsets of Type 1 diabetes patients.

The antigens for these receptors are not known. What was sequenced were expressed TCRB transcripts, since all of the isolated RNA had been reverse transcribed. Sequencing was performed with immunoSEQ multiplex PCR; in TCRdb, only in-frame clones are kept and a portion is missing. The data hold 200,000 to 250,000 clones, with roughly 14% observed a single time. The sample comprised naive CD4+ T cells from blood. These receptor sequences come from a young man with type 1 diabetes.

The chain joins TRBV5-1 to TRBJ2-7; possible D gene TRBD2, 5 bases. Trimming shortened V by 0 bases and J by 6 bases, and 10 bases separated the two germline ends. The CDR3 length is 13 residues. From germline, CDR1 is SGHRS and CDR2 YFSETQ. CDR3 in DNA: TGCGCCAGCAGCTTGGCCGACGGGATCGAGCAGTACTTC. Translated: CASSLADGIEQYF.

V gene TRBV29-1 combines with J gene TRBJ1-1, with D tentatively TRBD1 (6 bases). CDR3 length: 12 amino acids. Germline loops: CDR1 SQVTM, CDR2 ANQGSEA. The CDR3 nucleotides read TGCTCGGGGGGGCGGGAGAACACTGAAGCTTTCTTT. Translated: CSGGRENTEAFF.

This clone turned up a few times. V gene TRBV6-4 combines with J gene TRBJ2-7; D call uncertain. V lost 5 bases and J 4 bases, leaving 3 bases between the germline ends. Germline assignment: CDR1 MRHNA and CDR2 SNTAGT. The CDR3 runs 10 residues. CDR3 residues: CASSLYEQYF. In nucleotides, the CDR3 is TGTGCCAGCAGTTTATACGAGCAGTACTTC.

This sequence joins TRBV7-2 and TRBJ2-4; D is ambiguous. Deletions cut 5 bases from V and 8 bases from J, with 10 bases between. This CDR3 comprises 12 residues. The V gene's germline CDR1 is SGHTA and CDR2 FQGNSA. CDR3 in amino acids: CASSVPSDIQYF. The CDR3 nucleotides are TGTGCCAGCAGCGTCCCGAGCGACATTCAGTACTTC.

This clone was seen only a few times. The chain uses TRBV11-2 and TRBJ2-6; D possibly corresponds to TRBD1 (5 bases). The CDR3 sequence is 19 residues long. V was pared by 0 bases and J by 0 bases, with 15 bases between. Per germline, CDR1 SGHAT and CDR2 FQNNGV. CDR3 nucleotide sequence: TGTGCCAGCAGCTTAGATGGGGCAGCGAAGTCCTCTGGGGCCAACGTCCTGACTTTC. This sequence encodes CASSLDGAAKSSGANVLTF.

This rearrangement joins TRBV30 to TRBJ2-2; no definite D call. V was pared by 0 bases and J by 5 bases, with 10 bases between. The CDR3 is 14 amino acids. Germline CDR1 and CDR2: GTSNPN and SVGIG (reference sequence). CDR3 region: CAWSVLRETGELFF. CDR3 in DNA: TGTGCCTGGAGTGTACTAAGAGAAACCGGGGAGCTGTTTTTT.

This chain uses TRBV10-3 with TRBJ2-7; D remains ambiguous. V shed 3 bases and J shed 5 bases, with 5 bases lying between them. The CDR3 is 11 amino acids. Germline-derived CDR1 and CDR2 are ENHRY and SYGVKD. CDR3 coding DNA: TGTGCCATCAGTGATTATGACGAGCAGTACTTC. Amino acid sequence: CAISDYDEQYF.

The V gene is TRBV5-4, the J gene TRBJ2-5; maybe TRBD1 (6 bases). The CDR3 consists of 15 residues. Germline V lookup: CDR1 SGHNT, CDR2 YYREEE (reference sequence). Trimming removed 2 bases from V and 5 bases from J, with 16 bases in between. The DNA for the CDR3 is TGTGCCAGCAGCTTTGGGCAGGGGCTTGGGGAGACCCAGTACTTC. Protein: CASSFGQGLGETQYF.

This clone was seen a few times. J is TRBJ2-4 and V is TRBV6-5; D possibly corresponds to TRBD2 (6 bases). Germline V gene lookup returns CDR1 MNHEY and CDR2 SVGAGI. V was cut by 2 bases and J by 2 bases, with 10 bases left in between. The CDR3 extends over 15 amino acids. CDR3 region: CASSYRGLSKNIQYF. The DNA for the CDR3 is TGTGCCAGCAGTTACCGGGGGTTGTCCAAAAACATTCAGTACTTC.

In its sample, this clone was seen a few times. The chain is built from TRBV2 and TRBJ1-6; 9 bases map to TRBD1. The germline V gene has CDR1 SNHLY and CDR2 FYNNEI. There are 14 residues in the CDR3. V was pared by 6 bases and J by 13 bases, with 10 bases of the junction left unmatched. The DNA of the CDR3 is TGTGCCAGCAGCGGTCCCGGGACAGGGAATCCCCTCCACTTT. Translated: CASSGPGTGNPLHF.

This clone was detected a few times. The chain is built from TRBV30 and TRBJ2-5, with unresolved D. Germline CDR1 is GTSNPN and CDR2 is SVGIG (reference sequence). The CDR3 is 11 amino acids. Trimming cost V 5 bases and J 2 bases, with 6 bases left between them. The CDR3 loop reads CAWATQETQYF. The CDR3 bases are TGTGCCTGGGCGACACAAGAGACCCAGTACTTC.

The table lists this clone with a count of one. This rearrangement joins TRBV5-6 to TRBJ2-2; 7 nucleotides agree with TRBD1. V shed 4 bases and J 3 bases; nucleotides not matched to a gene: 6. The CDR3 spans 15 residues. Looked up from germline, CDR1 is SGHDT and CDR2 is YYEEEE. CDR3 nucleotides: TGTGCCAGCAGCCTAGGACAGGTTCACACCGGGGAGCTGTTTTTT. It codes for CASSLGQVHTGELFF.

This chain links TRBV15 with TRBJ2-3; 9 bases are a match to TRBD1. After removal of 3 bases from V and 3 bases from J, the junction contained 1 base not matched to a gene. Germline CDR1 reads LNHNV; CDR2 reads YYDKDF (reference sequence). This CDR3 contains 14 residues. In DNA, the CDR3 is TGTGCCACCAGCAGGACAGGGGGGACAGATACGCAGTATTTT. It codes for CATSRTGGTDTQYF.

This clone has just a few counts. The chain carries TRBV7-2 and TRBJ2-3; maybe TRBD1 (6 bases). V shed 7 bases and J shed 4 bases, with 15 bases lying between them. CDR3 length equals 14 residues. Looked up from germline, CDR1 is SGHTA and CDR2 is FQGNSA. The CDR3 DNA is TGTGCCAGCACCACAGGACAGTTCTCAGATACGCAGTATTTT. This codes for CASTTGQFSDTQYF.

The chain carries TRBV11-2 and TRBJ2-7, with 11 bases aligning to TRBD1. The CDR3 runs to 14 residues. V trimming: 5 bases; J trimming: 2 bases; junction bases outside the gene matches: 2. CDR1 and CDR2 from the germline V gene are SGHAT and FQNNGV. The CDR3 coding sequence is TGTGCCAGCAGCCCGGGACAGGGGGCCTACGAGCAGTACTTC. It translates to CASSPGQGAYEQYF.

This clone was counted a few times. The V gene is TRBV11-2, the J gene TRBJ2-6; TRBD1 matches at 10 bases. There are 19 residues in the CDR3. Germline trimming cut 4 bases from V and 1 base from J; bases unmatched to any gene: 10. The germline V gene has CDR1 SGHAT and CDR2 FQNNGV. CDR3 in amino acids: CASSSVTGTGVSGANVLTF. The CDR3 DNA follows: TGTGCCAGCAGCTCCGTGACCGGGACAGGGGTTTCTGGGGCCAACGTCCTGACTTTC.

This clone was detected only a few times. The V gene is TRBV6-5, the J gene TRBJ1-5; TRBD1 is a possible D gene (6 bases). V lost 8 bases and J lost 5, with 7 bases in between. This CDR3 has 11 amino acids. CDR1 is MNHEY, CDR2 SVGAGI, per germline. The CDR3, as DNA: TGTGCCAGCGAGGGGGATCAGCCCCAGCATTTT. Translating it yields CASEGDQPQHF.

The J gene is TRBJ1-4, the V gene TRBV2; perhaps TRBD1 as D (6 bases). Germline CDR1 reads SNHLY; CDR2 reads FYNNEI. The CDR3 runs to 13 residues. Trimming removed 10 bases from V and 0 bases from J, with 9 bases in between. The CDR3 coding sequence is TGTGCCACCACAGGGTCAACTAATGAAAAACTGTTTTTT. Amino acids: CATTGSTNEKLFF.

In this sample, this clone turned up a few times. The genes are TRBV10-3 and TRBJ1-1; 9 nucleotides agree with TRBD1. Trimming removed 4 bases from V and 1 base from J; junction bases left unmatched: 4. Germline V gene sequence: CDR1 ENHRY, CDR2 SYGVKD. The CDR3 runs 15 residues. CDR3 sequence reads: CAISALGQGNTEAFF. CDR3 in DNA: TGTGCCATCAGTGCATTGGGACAGGGGAACACTGAAGCTTTCTTT.

The genes are TRBV25-1 and TRBJ2-2, with 11 bases aligning to TRBD1. V lost 8 bases to trimming and J lost 4 bases; unmatched junction nucleotides: 3. Germline V gene sequence: CDR1 MGHDK, CDR2 SYGVNS. CDR3 length: 14 residues. DNA for the CDR3: TGTGCCAGCGGAGGACAGGGGGCCACCGGGGAGCTGTTTTTT. Its translation: CASGGQGATGELFF.

CDR3 region: CASTKRGASPLHF. CDR3 bases: TGTGCCAGTACTAAACGGGGGGCTTCACCCCTCCACTTT. This chain joins TRBV19 and TRBJ1-6, with D perhaps matching TRBD1 (6 bases). Germline loops: CDR1 LNHDA, CDR2 SQIVND (reference sequence). The CDR3 sequence is 13 residues long. V was clipped by 7 bases and J by 9 bases, with 13 bases between them.

This sequence joins TRBV5-1 and TRBJ2-5; TRBD1 is a possible D gene (6 bases). Trimming took off 4 bases at V and 5 bases at J, with 21 bases between the two ends. The CDR3 runs 16 residues. Germline V gives CDR1 SGHRS, CDR2 YFSETQ. The CDR3 nucleotides are TGCGCCAGCAGCCCCCTCAGGGGACCCCAGTCGGAGACCCAGTACTTC. It is translated as CASSPLRGPQSETQYF.

This clone was detected a few times. The chain links TRBV5-1 to TRBJ2-3, with TRBD2 as a possible D gene (6 bases). The CDR3 loop spans 14 amino acids. CDR1 and CDR2 from the germline V gene are SGHRS and YFSETQ. With 3 bases removed from V and 0 bases from J, the gap between germline ends came to 8 bases. The CDR3 region is CASSYGTSTDTQYF. The CDR3 DNA follows: TGCGCCAGCAGCTACGGGACTAGCACAGATACGCAGTATTTT.

J is TRBJ1-2 and V is TRBV30, with TRBD1 matching 10 bases. The V segment lost 2 bases and the J segment 6 bases; nucleotides outside the gene matches: 6. Germline CDR1 GTSNPN, CDR2 SVGIG (reference sequence). The CDR3 runs 14 residues. In nucleotides, the CDR3 is TGTGCCTGGAGTCATGCCGGGACAGGGGATGGCTACACCTTC. This encodes CAWSHAGTGDGYTF. The full variable domain, with the rest looked up from reference TRBV30 and TRBJ1-2, is SQTIHQWPATLVQPVGSPLSLECTVEGTSNPNLYWYRQAAGRGLQLLFYSVGIGQISSEVPQNLSASRPQDRQFILSSKKLLLSDSGFYLCAWSHAGTGDGYTFGSGTRLTVV.

The chain uses TRBV6-5 and TRBJ1-1; D is ambiguous. The CDR3 is made up of 13 amino acids. CDR1 and CDR2 (germline): MNHEY, SVGAGI. V dropped 6 bases and J dropped 8 bases, with 16 bases sitting between them. The CDR3 sequence is CASSRGGGAEAFF. CDR3 in DNA: TGTGCCAGCAGCCGGGGAGGAGGTGCCGAAGCTTTCTTT.